A selection of T cell receptor beta chains follows, all from one sample in a study of cytomegalovirus exposure and HLA in healthy donors. Here immunoSEQ multiplex PCR was the method, and the copy in TCRdb shows in-frame clones only, minus some. Altogether hundreds of thousands of clones are present, approximately 90% being singletons, with the ten largest covering under 0.9%. The sample taken for sequencing was PBMCs. The receptors originated from a woman younger than 30 in good health and CMV-seronegative. Each CDR3 is given with its conserved first and last residue. A D gene is named only where the DNA matches it firmly. Clone size is stated in some rows and not others, as once, few, many or a class when expanded.

v_gene	d_gene	j_gene	abundance	CDR3nt	CDR3aa
TRBV2	TRBD2	TRBJ2-1	.	TGTGCCAGCAGGCGGGCGGGGGGGAATGAGCAGTTCTTC	CASRRAGGNEQFF
TRBV6-5	.	TRBJ2-7	.	TGTGCCAGCAGTTACCGAGACACCTACGAGCAGTACTTC	CASSYRDTYEQYF
TRBV28	.	TRBJ2-3	once	TGTGCCAGCAGTTCTGTCCCCAGCGGCACAGATACGCAGTATTTT	CASSSVPSGTDTQYF
TRBV13	.	TRBJ2-5	.	TGTGCCAGCAGCTTACTACAGGGTGGCGAGACCCAGTACTTC	CASSLLQGGETQYF
TRBV5-4	TRBD2	TRBJ2-1	.	TGTGCCAGCAGCTTCGGACTAGCGGGAGATTCCTCCTACAATGAGCAGTTCTTC	CASSFGLAGDSSYNEQFF
TRBV10-3	TRBD2	TRBJ2-7	.	TGTGCCATCAGTGAGTCGACTAGCGGGAGAACTTTC	CAISESTSGRTF
TRBV7-3	.	TRBJ2-6	.	TGTGCCAGCAGCTCCCCCGGTGGGGGCGCCTCTGGGGCCAACGTCCTGACTTTC	CASSSPGGGASGANVLTF
TRBV6-5	TRBD2	TRBJ2-3	once	TGTGCCAGCAGCCCCCGGGGCGGGGGGACAGATACGCAGTATTTT	CASSPRGGGTDTQYF
TRBV10-3	.	TRBJ2-2	.	TGTGCCATCGGTAGCGTCGACACCGGGGAGCTGTTTTTT	CAIGSVDTGELFF
TRBV20-1	TRBD1	TRBJ1-2	.	TGCAGTGCTAGCGGGACAGGGTTCTACACCTTC	CSASGTGFYTF
TRBV9	TRBD1	TRBJ1-1	.	TGTGCCAGCAGCGTAAGCAGGGGGTGGGTCGGAACTGAAGCTTTCTTT	CASSVSRGWVGTEAFF
TRBV27	.	TRBJ1-3	.	TGTGCCAGCAGTTCCAAACCATACATCCGCAGGGGCAATGGAAACACCATATATTTT	CASSSKPYIRRGNGNTIYF
TRBV4-1	.	TRBJ1-2	.	TGCGCCAGCAGCCAAGAGTTTCCAGGGTGGCATGGCTACACCTTC	CASSQEFPGWHGYTF
TRBV27	TRBD2	TRBJ2-7	.	TGTGCCAGCAGCTTAGGGACTAGCGGGATAGGGCAGTACTTC	CASSLGTSGIGQYF
TRBV19	.	TRBJ2-7	.	TGTGCCAGTAGCCAGCCGGGCAGGGTCTACGAGCAGTACTTC	CASSQPGRVYEQYF
TRBV30	TRBD1	TRBJ2-1	.	TGTGCCTGGAGTGGACAGGGGGTCCACAATGAGCAGTTCTTC	CAWSGQGVHNEQFF
TRBV7-8	.	TRBJ2-7	.	TGTGCCAGCAGCTTAGAGCGAGAGTTCTACGAGCAGTACTTC	CASSLEREFYEQYF
TRBV28	TRBD1	TRBJ1-4	.	TGTGCCAGCACTGGGACAGGGTATGAAAAACTGTTTTTT	CASTGTGYEKLFF
TRBV4-1	TRBD1	TRBJ2-7	.	TGCGCCAGCAGCCAAGTTACAGGGGACTACGAGCAGTACTTC	CASSQVTGDYEQYF
TRBV5-1	TRBD2	TRBJ2-1	.	TGCGCCAGCAGCTTGGGAAGCGGGGGCCACTCCTACAATGAGCAGTTCTTC	CASSLGSGGHSYNEQFF
TRBV9	.	TRBJ2-7	.	TGTGCCAGCAGCGTAGTGGAGAGTTCCCCTTCCTACGAGCAGTACTTC	CASSVVESSPSYEQYF
TRBV7-6	TRBD1	TRBJ1-6	.	TGTGCCAGCAGCTCCCGAGGGACAGGTGGCTCACCCCTCCACTTT	CASSSRGTGGSPLHF
TRBV18	TRBD1	TRBJ2-4	.	TGTGCCAGCTCACCCGGGCTCAGCCAGGGGGAAAACATTCAGTACTTC	CASSPGLSQGENIQYF
TRBV5-4	.	TRBJ1-2	.	TGTGCCAGCAGCCTCGGGAGTTCTAGGCGTGGCTACACCTTC	CASSLGSSRRGYTF
TRBV5-1	.	TRBJ1-1	.	TGCGCCAGCAGTTCATACAGGGCTGCGAACACTGAAGCTTTCTTT	CASSSYRAANTEAFF
TRBV6-6	TRBD1	TRBJ2-7	.	TGTGCCAGCAGTCTAGGACAGGGTCCCCCTCTTTTC	CASSLGQGPPLF
TRBV28	TRBD1	TRBJ1-5	.	TGTGCCAGCAGTAGGGGACAGGTCTCGGGCAATCAGCCCCAGCATTTT	CASSRGQVSGNQPQHF
TRBV6-5	TRBD2	TRBJ2-1	.	TGTGCCAGCGGCGATTCGGGACTAGCGGGTGAGCAGTTCTTC	CASGDSGLAGEQFF
TRBV30	.	TRBJ1-4	few	TGTGCCTGGAGTAGGCCCGGACTGTCCAATGAAAAACTGTTTTTT	CAWSRPGLSNEKLFF
TRBV5-1	.	TRBJ2-3	.	TGCGCCAGCAGCTTGAGGGGCCGACCGATCACAGATACGCAGTATTTT	CASSLRGRPITDTQYF
TRBV5-1	TRBD1	TRBJ2-7	.	TGCGCCAGCAGCTTACGGGACAGTGAATCCTACGAGCAGTACTTC	CASSLRDSESYEQYF
TRBV7-7	TRBD2	TRBJ2-3	.	TGTGCCAGCAGCAAGGGACTAGCGGACACAGATACGCAGTATTTT	CASSKGLADTDTQYF
TRBV5-1	TRBD2	TRBJ2-1	.	TGCGCCAGCAGCTTGCCTAGCGGGGGGGCGACTCGGTCCTACAATGAGCAGTTCTTC	CASSLPSGGATRSYNEQFF
TRBV28	.	TRBJ1-5	few	TGTGCCAGCAGTTCCCCTAATCAGCCCCAGCATTTT	CASSSPNQPQHF
TRBV7-9	TRBD1	TRBJ2-3	.	TGTGCCAGCAGCCCGGACAGGGCGGGTGATACGCAGTATTTT	CASSPDRAGDTQYF